This TCR beta chain was sequenced for a study of blood T cells in healthy people across ages. A J-beta primer mix and a sample-barcoded 5' primer were used in a second PCR of roughly 7 to 12 cycles. Each of the samples gave a minimum of 3 million paired-end reads that contained CDR3. In TCRdb, the 5' RACE reads were re-called with MiXCR into one record per CDR3 protein. This sample carries around 1,000,000 distinct CDR3 sequences, around 25% of them seen once, and the ten largest clones take approximately 0.71%. V gave up 6 bases and J gave up 7 bases; unmatched junction bases: 9. The CDR3 sequence is 14 residues long. These sequences were also reported in another study, on T cells of mothers and their children. This second report adds: Sequencing got over 9.5 million TCR beta CDR3 reads from each mother and some 3 million from each child.

The source is a girl aged 2 to 9 in good health. The material sequenced was blood. The chain links TRBV12-3 or TRBV12-4 to TRBJ1-3; 7 bases fit TRBD1. CDR3 DNA sequence: TGTGCCAGCAGCGAGACAGGGAATGGGAACACCATATATTTT. Translation: CASSETGNGNTIYF.